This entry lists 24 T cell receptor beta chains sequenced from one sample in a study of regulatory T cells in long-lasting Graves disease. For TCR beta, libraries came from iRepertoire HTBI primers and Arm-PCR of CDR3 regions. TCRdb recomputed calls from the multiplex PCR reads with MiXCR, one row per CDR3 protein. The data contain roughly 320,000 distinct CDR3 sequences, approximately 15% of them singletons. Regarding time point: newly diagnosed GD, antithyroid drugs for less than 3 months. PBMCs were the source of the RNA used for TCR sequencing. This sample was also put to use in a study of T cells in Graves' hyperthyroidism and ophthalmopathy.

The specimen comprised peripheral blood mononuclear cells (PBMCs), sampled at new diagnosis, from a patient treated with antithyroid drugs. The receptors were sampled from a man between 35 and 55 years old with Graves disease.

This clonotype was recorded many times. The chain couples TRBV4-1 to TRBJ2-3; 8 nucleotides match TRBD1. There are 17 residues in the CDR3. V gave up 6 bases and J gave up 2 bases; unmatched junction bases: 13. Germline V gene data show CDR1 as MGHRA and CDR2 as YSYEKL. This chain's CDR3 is CASSRSAPDRVTDTQYF. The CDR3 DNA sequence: TGCGCCAGCAGTCGCTCTGCCCCGGACAGGGTCACAGATACGCAGTATTTT.

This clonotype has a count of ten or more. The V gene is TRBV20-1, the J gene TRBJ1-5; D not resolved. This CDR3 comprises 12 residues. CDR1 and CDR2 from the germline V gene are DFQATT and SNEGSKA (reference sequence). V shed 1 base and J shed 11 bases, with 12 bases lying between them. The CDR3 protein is CSARVGIMTQHF. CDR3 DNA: TGCAGTGCTAGAGTAGGGATCATGACCCAGCATTTT.

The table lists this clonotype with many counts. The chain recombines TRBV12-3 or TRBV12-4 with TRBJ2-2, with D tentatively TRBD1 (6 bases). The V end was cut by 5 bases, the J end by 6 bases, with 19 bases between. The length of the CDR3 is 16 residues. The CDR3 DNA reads TGTGCCAGCAGTCCCCAGGGGACCCCCCTGGCCGGGGAGCTGTTTTTT. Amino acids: CASSPQGTPLAGELFF.

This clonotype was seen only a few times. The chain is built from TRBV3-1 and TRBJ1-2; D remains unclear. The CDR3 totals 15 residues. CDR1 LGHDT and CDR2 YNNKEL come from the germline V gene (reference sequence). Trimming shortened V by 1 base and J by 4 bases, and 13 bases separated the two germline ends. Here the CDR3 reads CASSQAGGWGYGYTF. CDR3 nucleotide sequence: TGTGCCAGCAGCCAAGCAGGAGGTTGGGGCTATGGCTACACCTTC.

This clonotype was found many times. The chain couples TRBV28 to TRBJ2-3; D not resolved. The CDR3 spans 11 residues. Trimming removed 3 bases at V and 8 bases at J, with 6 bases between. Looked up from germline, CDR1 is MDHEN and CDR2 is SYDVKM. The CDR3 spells CASSLRSTQYF. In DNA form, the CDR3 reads TGTGCCAGCAGTTTGCGGAGTACGCAGTATTTT.

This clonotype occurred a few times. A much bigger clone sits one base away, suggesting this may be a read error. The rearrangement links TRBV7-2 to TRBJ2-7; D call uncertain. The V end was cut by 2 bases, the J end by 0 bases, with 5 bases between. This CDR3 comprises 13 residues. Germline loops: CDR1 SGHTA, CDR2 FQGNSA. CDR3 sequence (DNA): TGTGCCAGCAGCTTACAGGTCTCCTACGAGCAGTACTTC. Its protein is CASSLQVSYEQYF.

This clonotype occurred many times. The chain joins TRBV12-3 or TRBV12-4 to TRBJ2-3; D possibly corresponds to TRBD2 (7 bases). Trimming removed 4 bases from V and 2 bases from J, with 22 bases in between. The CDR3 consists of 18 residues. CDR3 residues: CASSWIGGPPAHTDTQYF. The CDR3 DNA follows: TGTGCCAGCAGTTGGATCGGGGGGCCCCCCGCACACACAGATACGCAGTATTTT.

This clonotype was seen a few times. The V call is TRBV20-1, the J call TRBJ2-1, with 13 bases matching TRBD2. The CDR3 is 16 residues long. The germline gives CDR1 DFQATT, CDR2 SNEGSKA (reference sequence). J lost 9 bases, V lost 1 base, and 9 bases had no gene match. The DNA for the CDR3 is TGCAGTGCTAGAGGCTTTACTAGCGGGGGGGCAGGTGAGCAGTTCTTC. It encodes CSARGFTSGGAGEQFF.

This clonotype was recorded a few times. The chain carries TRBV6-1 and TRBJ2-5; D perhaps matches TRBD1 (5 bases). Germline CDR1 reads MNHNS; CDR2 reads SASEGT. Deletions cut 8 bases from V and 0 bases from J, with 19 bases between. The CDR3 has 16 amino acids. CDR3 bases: TGTGCCAGCGGTAGCAGACCGACAGCTTACCAAGAGACCCAGTACTTC. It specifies CASGSRPTAYQETQYF.

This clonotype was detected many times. CDR3 sequence (DNA): TGCGCCAGCAGCTTGGTGGCAGGGGGCGCGAGCACTGAAGCTTTCTTT. This translates into CASSLVAGGASTEAFF. The chain has TRBV5-1 and TRBJ1-1, with TRBD1 matching over 8 bases. Per germline, CDR1 SGHRS and CDR2 YFSETQ. CDR3 length: 16 amino acids. J lost 4 bases, V lost 0 bases, and 8 bases had no gene match. Complete variable domain (other parts from reference TRBV5-1 and TRBJ1-1): KAGVTQTPRYLIKTRGQQVTLSCSPISGHRSVSWYQQTPGQGLQFLFEYFSETQRNKGNFPGRFSGRQFSNSRSEMNVSTLELGDSALYLCASSLVAGGASTEAFFGQGTRLTVV.

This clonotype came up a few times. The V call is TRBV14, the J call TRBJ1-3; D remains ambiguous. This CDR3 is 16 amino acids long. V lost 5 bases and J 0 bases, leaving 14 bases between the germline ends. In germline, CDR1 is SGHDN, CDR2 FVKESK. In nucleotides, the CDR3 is TGTGCCAGCAGCGGGATCCCGAAAGACTCTGGAAACACCATATATTTT. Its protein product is CASSGIPKDSGNTIYF.

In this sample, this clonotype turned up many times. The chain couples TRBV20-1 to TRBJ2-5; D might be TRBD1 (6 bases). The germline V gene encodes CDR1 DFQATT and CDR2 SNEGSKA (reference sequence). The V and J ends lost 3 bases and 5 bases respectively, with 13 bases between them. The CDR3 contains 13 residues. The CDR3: CSASRGSWETQYF. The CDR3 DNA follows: TGCAGTGCTAGTAGGGGGTCCTGGGAGACCCAGTACTTC.

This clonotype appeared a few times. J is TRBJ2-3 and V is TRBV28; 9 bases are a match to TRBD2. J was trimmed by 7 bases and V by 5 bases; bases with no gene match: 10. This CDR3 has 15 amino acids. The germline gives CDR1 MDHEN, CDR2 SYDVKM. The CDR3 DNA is TGTGCCAGCAGTGGGATAGCGGGGGCCCGTAATACGCAGTATTTT. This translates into CASSGIAGARNTQYF. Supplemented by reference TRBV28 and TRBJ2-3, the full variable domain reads DVKVTQSSRYLVKRTGEKVFLECVQDMDHENMFWYRQDPGLGLRLIYFSYDVKMKEKGDIPEGYSVSREKKERFSLILESASTNQTSMYLCASSGIAGARNTQYFGPGTRLTVL.

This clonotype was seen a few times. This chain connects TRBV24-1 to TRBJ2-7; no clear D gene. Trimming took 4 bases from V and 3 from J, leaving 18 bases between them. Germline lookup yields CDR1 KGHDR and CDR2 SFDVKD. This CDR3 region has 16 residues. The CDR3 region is CATSDSRTHPYYEQYF. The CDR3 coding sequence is TGTGCCACCAGTGACTCTCGTACGCACCCCTACTACGAGCAGTACTTC.

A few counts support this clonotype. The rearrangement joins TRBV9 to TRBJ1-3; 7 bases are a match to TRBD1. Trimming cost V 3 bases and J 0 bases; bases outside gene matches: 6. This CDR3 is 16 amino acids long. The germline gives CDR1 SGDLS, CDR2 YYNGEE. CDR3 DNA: TGTGCCAGCAGCGCCCGACAGGGAGGCTCTGGAAACACCATATATTTT. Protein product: CASSARQGGSGNTIYF.

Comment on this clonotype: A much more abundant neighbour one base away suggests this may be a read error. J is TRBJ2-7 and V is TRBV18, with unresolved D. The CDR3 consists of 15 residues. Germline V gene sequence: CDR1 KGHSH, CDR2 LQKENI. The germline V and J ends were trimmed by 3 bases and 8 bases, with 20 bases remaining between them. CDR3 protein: CASSPNTDPGSQQYF. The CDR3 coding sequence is TGTGCCAGCTCACCCAACACGGACCCTGGGTCCCAGCAGTACTTC. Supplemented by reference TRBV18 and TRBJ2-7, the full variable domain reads NAGVMQNPRHLVRRRGQEARLRCSPMKGHSHVYWYRQLPEEGLKFMVYLQKENIIDESGMPKERFSAEFPKEGPSILRIQQVVRGDSAAYFCASSPNTDPGSQQYFGPGTRLTVT.

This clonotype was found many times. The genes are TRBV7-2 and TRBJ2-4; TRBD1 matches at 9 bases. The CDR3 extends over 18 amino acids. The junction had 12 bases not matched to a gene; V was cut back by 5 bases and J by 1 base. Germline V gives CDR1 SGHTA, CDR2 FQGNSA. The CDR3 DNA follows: TGTGCCAGCAGCCCGACAGGGGGTTCGTTAACGGCCAAAAACATTCAGTACTTC. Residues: CASSPTGGSLTAKNIQYF.

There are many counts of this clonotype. The chain's CDR3 is CASSRGHSPEQYF. The CDR3 coding sequence is TGTGCCAGCAGCCGGGGACATTCTCCCGAGCAGTACTTC. The chain carries TRBV5-4 and TRBJ2-7; possibly TRBD1 for D (6 bases). Trimming removed 4 bases at V and 6 bases at J, with 14 bases between. Germline values: CDR1 SGHNT, CDR2 YYREEE (reference sequence). This CDR3 has 13 amino acids. Together with reference TRBV5-4 and TRBJ2-7, the CDR3 gives the full variable domain: ETGVTQSPTHLIKTRGQQVTLRCSSQSGHNTVSWYQQALGQGPQFIFQYYREEENGRGNFPPRFSGLQFPNYSSELNVNALELDDSALYLCASSRGHSPEQYFGPGTRLTVT.

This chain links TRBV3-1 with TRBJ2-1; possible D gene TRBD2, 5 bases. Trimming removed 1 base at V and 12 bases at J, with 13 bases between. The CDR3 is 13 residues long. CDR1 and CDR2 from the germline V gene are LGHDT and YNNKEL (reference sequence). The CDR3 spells CASSQGLASWQFF. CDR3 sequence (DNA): TGTGCCAGCAGCCAAGGGCTAGCTAGTTGGCAGTTCTTC.

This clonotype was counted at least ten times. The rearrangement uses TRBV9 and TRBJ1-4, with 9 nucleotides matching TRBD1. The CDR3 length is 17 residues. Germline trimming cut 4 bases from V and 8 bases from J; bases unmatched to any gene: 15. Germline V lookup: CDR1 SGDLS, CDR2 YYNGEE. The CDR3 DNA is TGTGCCAGCAGCCCGGGACAGGGTGGGCTGGTACGCGAAAAACTGTTTTTT. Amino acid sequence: CASSPGQGGLVREKLFF.

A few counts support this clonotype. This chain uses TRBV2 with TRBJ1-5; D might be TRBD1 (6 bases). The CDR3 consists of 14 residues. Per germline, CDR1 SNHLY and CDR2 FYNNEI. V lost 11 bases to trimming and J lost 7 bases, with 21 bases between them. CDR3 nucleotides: TGTGCCTCAGCGTCGAGGGGGAGAGGCCAGCCCCAGCATTTT. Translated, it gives CASASRGRGQPQHF.

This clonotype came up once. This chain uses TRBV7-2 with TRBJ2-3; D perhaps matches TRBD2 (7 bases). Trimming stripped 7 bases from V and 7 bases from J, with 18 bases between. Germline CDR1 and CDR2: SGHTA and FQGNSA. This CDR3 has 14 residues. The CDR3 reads CASKKGGVLNTQYF. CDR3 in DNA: TGTGCCAGCAAGAAAGGGGGGGTTTTAAATACGCAGTATTTT.

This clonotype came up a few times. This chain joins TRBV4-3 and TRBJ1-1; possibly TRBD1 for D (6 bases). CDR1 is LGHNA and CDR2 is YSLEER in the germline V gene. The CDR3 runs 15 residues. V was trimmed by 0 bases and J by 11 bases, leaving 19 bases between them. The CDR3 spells CASSQDVGGRSGAFF. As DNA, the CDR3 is TGCGCCAGCAGCCAAGATGTCGGGGGCCGGTCTGGGGCTTTCTTT.

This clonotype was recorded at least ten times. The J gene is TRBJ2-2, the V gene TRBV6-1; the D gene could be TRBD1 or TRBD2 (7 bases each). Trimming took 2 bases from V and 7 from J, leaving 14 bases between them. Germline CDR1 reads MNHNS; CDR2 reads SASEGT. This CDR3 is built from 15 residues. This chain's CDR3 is CASSELPGGDGELFF. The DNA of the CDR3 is TGTGCCAGCAGTGAACTTCCAGGGGGGGACGGGGAGCTGTTTTTT.